What follows is one T cell receptor beta chain and its context. Its antigen remains unknown. TCR beta VDJ combinations and CDR3 sequences were profiled from genomic DNA. TCRdb processed the reads anew with MiXCR; each CDR3 protein has one entry. Among just over 400,000 distinct CDR3 sequences listed, just under 70% were seen once. These data originate in a study of CD8+CD57+ T cells in acquired aplastic anemia. Study-wide context: DNA per sorted CD4+ or CD8+ sample ranged about 0.2 to 30 ug, averaging roughly 3.5 ug. The study obtained about 11 million reads on average for CD4+ cells from healthy donors.

Study results and limitations: Significant differences in CD8+ Simpson's diversity were not observed between patients and controls. Shared by patients and controls, twenty-nine CD8+ CDR3s were abundant in patients.

The germline gives CDR1 DFQATT, CDR2 SNEGSKA (reference sequence). This CDR3 comprises 12 residues. Trimming left V 2 bases short and J 3 bases short, with 8 bases between. The TCR comes from a human donor in good health, serving as a control. The sample consisted of sorted CD4+, CD8+, or CD8+CD57+ T cells (not recorded which) from PBMCs. The gene calls are TRBV20-1 and TRBJ2-7; maybe TRBD1 (6 bases). The CDR3 DNA sequence: TGCAGTGCTAGACAGGGGCTCTACGAGCAGTACTTC. This gives the protein CSARQGLYEQYF.